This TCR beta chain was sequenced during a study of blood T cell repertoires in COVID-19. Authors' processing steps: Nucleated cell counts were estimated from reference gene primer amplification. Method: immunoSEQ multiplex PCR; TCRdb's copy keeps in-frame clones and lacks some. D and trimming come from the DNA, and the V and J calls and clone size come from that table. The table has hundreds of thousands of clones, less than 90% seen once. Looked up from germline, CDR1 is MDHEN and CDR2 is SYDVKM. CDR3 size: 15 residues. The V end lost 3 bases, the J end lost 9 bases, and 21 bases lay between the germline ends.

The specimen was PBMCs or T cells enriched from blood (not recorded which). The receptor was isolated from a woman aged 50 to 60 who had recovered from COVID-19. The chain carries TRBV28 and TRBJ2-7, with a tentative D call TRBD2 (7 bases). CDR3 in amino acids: CASSFSRGEGPWQYF. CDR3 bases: TGTGCCAGCAGTTTTAGTAGGGGGGAGGGCCCCTGGCAGTACTTC.